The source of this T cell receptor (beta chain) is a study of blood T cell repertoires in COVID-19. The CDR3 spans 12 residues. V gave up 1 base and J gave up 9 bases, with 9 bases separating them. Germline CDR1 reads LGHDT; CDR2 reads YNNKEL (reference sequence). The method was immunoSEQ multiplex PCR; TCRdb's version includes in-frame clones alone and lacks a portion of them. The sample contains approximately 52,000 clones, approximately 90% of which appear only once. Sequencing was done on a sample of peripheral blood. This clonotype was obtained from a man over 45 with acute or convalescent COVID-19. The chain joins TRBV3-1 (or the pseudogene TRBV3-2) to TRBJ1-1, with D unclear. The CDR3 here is CASSQGGRKAFF. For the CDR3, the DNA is TGTGCCAGCAGCCAAGGCGGTAGAAAAGCTTTCTTT.